Listed below are T cell receptor beta chains from one sample, sequenced in a study of control samples from healthy donors and cancer patients. TCRdb's table, derived via immunoSEQ multiplex PCR, lists solely in-frame clones and lacks some. The data show 170,000 or so clones, around 95% seen once. Input material: blood. These receptors were collected from a woman aged 35 to 49 in good health. The conserved cysteine and the conserved F or W are not part of the CDR3 here. Fields, in order: V gene, D gene, CDR3 protein. The D gene is left open where the match is weak.

V gene: TRBV6-5
D gene: TRBD1
CDR3 protein: ASREGGTVVEKLF

V gene: TRBV6-2/TRBV6-3
D gene: NA
CDR3 protein: ASSYRGSPLH

V gene: TRBV7-9
D gene: TRBD1
CDR3 protein: ASSGGQGLEKLF

V gene: TRBV5-1
D gene: TRBD1
CDR3 protein: ASSPLGGTYEQY

V gene: TRBV11-2
D gene: NA
CDR3 protein: ASSSLRQPSYEQY

V gene: TRBV9
D gene: NA
CDR3 protein: ASSPDPIGHPRRLRNIQY

V gene: TRBV6-2/TRBV6-3
D gene: TRBD2
CDR3 protein: ASSTPGLAAPRGKNIQY

V gene: TRBV2
D gene: TRBD1
CDR3 protein: ASIDRDANTGELF

V gene: TRBV19
D gene: NA
CDR3 protein: ASSTGRFSSGNTIY

V gene: TRBV7-2
D gene: TRBD2
CDR3 protein: ASRSGGGDEQF

V gene: TRBV5-1
D gene: NA
CDR3 protein: ASSLAGSREQY

V gene: TRBV7-3
D gene: NA
CDR3 protein: ASSPVFWGTGELF

V gene: TRBV27
D gene: NA
CDR3 protein: ASSLSAYSLLNEKLF

V gene: TRBV19
D gene: TRBD1
CDR3 protein: ASSLRGLNTEAF

V gene: TRBV5-1
D gene: TRBD1
CDR3 protein: ASSLAGGEQPQH

V gene: TRBV7-6
D gene: TRBD1
CDR3 protein: ASSLGQGTGSPLH

V gene: TRBV18
D gene: NA
CDR3 protein: ASSPEGTTQY

V gene: TRBV25-1
D gene: NA
CDR3 protein: ASSERGEQF

V gene: TRBV3-1/TRBV3-2
D gene: TRBD1
CDR3 protein: ASSRDRGGNSPLH

V gene: TRBV2
D gene: TRBD2
CDR3 protein: ASTKRLAGGINTGELF

V gene: TRBV30
D gene: TRBD1
CDR3 protein: AWSVIPGGDTEAF

V gene: TRBV4-2
D gene: NA
CDR3 protein: ASSHTAFRVGLNTEAF

V gene: TRBV2
D gene: NA
CDR3 protein: ASSEGKGGKRYEQY

V gene: TRBV18
D gene: TRBD2
CDR3 protein: ASSPPLGGPGDTQY